Shown below are 26 T cell receptor beta chains from a single sample sequenced in a study of blood T cell repertoires in COVID-19. TCRdb's copy holds only in-frame clones and misses some; the assay was immunoSEQ multiplex PCR. The data hold about 77,000 clones, with 75% to 85% observed a single time. Sequenced: peripheral blood. These receptors originate from a woman in her 70s with acute or convalescent COVID-19.

The gene calls are TRBV15 and TRBJ1-2; 9 bases are a match to TRBD1. V lost 5 bases to trimming and J lost 8 bases; unmatched junction nucleotides: 15. This CDR3 comprises 16 residues. Per the germline V gene, CDR1 is LNHNV and CDR2 is YYDKDF (reference sequence). The DNA of the CDR3 is TGTGCCACCAGCGCCACATCCGGGACAGGGTTTGGGGGCTACACCTTC. Protein sequence: CATSATSGTGFGGYTF.

The rearrangement uses TRBV2 and TRBJ1-2; no firm D call. Trimming removed 6 bases at V and 0 bases at J, with 11 bases between. This CDR3 has 14 amino acids. Germline V gene sequence: CDR1 SNHLY, CDR2 FYNNEI. CDR3 nucleotide sequence: TGTGCCAGCAGGGAGGACGGTGCTAACTATGGCTACACCTTC. Protein sequence: CASREDGANYGYTF.

This rearrangement joins TRBV28 to TRBJ2-4; 8 bases fit TRBD1. The trim removed 6 bases at V and 1 base at J, leaving 2 bases unmatched. This CDR3 is built from 14 residues. The V gene's germline CDR1 is MDHEN and CDR2 SYDVKM. CDR3 region: CASSRQGAKNIQYF. CDR3 nucleotides: TGTGCCAGCAGCAGACAGGGGGCCAAAAACATTCAGTACTTC. Full variable domain (remainder filled in from reference TRBV28 and TRBJ2-4): DVKVTQSSRYLVKRTGEKVFLECVQDMDHENMFWYRQDPGLGLRLIYFSYDVKMKEKGDIPEGYSVSREKKERFSLILESASTNQTSMYLCASSRQGAKNIQYFGAGTRLSVL.

This rearrangement joins TRBV6-5 to TRBJ1-5, with a tentative D call TRBD1 (5 bases). The CDR3 is made up of 14 amino acids. Germline CDR1 MNHEY, CDR2 SVGAGI. V lost 8 bases and J 6 bases, leaving 17 bases between the germline ends. The CDR3 protein is CASYNRQGGQPQHF. As DNA, the CDR3 is TGTGCCAGCTATAATAGGCAGGGTGGTCAGCCCCAGCATTTT.

This sequence joins TRBV6-2 or TRBV6-3 and TRBJ2-7; 7 bases map to TRBD1. The CDR3 covers 18 residues. V was clipped by 1 base and J by 4 bases; unmatched bases: 16. Germline V gene sequence: CDR1 MNHEY, CDR2 SVGEGT. The DNA for the CDR3 is TGTGCCAGCAGTTACTTCCCCCAGGACAGGACGAGTTTTTACGAGCAGTACTTC. Translation gives CASSYFPQDRTSFYEQYF.

V and J are TRBV18 and TRBJ1-1; 7 nucleotides line up with TRBD1. This CDR3 is built from 15 residues. Germline V gene data show CDR1 as KGHSH and CDR2 as LQKENI. The V segment lost 0 bases and the J segment 10 bases; nucleotides outside the gene matches: 11. The CDR3 sequence is CASSPPGSGGPGAFF. Written as DNA, the CDR3 is TGTGCCAGCTCACCACCGGGTTCAGGGGGGCCGGGAGCTTTCTTT.

The V and J genes are TRBV5-6 and TRBJ1-2, with TRBD1 identical over 8 bases. The germline CDR1 and CDR2 sequences are SGHDT and YYEEEE. Unmatched junction bases numbered 13, after V lost 4 bases and J lost 8 bases. CDR3 size: 15 residues. Here the CDR3 reads CASSLLDDRGGGYTF. CDR3 sequence (DNA): TGTGCCAGCAGCCTTCTCGATGACAGGGGAGGCGGCTACACCTTC.

This sequence joins TRBV6-5 and TRBJ1-1, with D tentatively TRBD1 (6 bases). The CDR3 length is 16 residues. V lost 4 bases to trimming and J lost 6 bases, with 21 bases between them. Germline assignment: CDR1 MNHEY and CDR2 SVGAGI. In DNA form, the CDR3 reads TGTGCCAGCAGTTCCAGAAGACAGGCTAGGTCGCCTGAAGCTTTCTTT. Its protein product is CASSSRRQARSPEAFF.

This clone was detected a few times. J is TRBJ2-3 and V is TRBV4-3; TRBD2 matches at 16 bases. CDR3 size: 16 residues. Germline values: CDR1 LGHNA, CDR2 YSLEER. With V trimmed by 3 bases and J by 7 bases, 4 bases remained unmatched. The CDR3 DNA sequence: TGCGCCAGCAGCCAGGGACTAGCGGGGGGGCAAAATACGCAGTATTTT. This gives the protein CASSQGLAGGQNTQYF.

There are a few counts of this clone. This sequence joins TRBV6-5 and TRBJ2-2; 10 bases agree with TRBD2. J gave up 7 bases and V 6 bases, and 8 bases lay outside the gene matches. This CDR3 comprises 15 residues. Germline V lookup: CDR1 MNHEY, CDR2 SVGAGI. CDR3 nucleotides: TGTGCCAGCAGGCAGGGACTAGCGAGGGACGGGGAGCTGTTTTTT. This gives the protein CASRQGLARDGELFF.

In the case of this clone: The junction departs from germline at one end; a sequencing error may be responsible. V usage is TRBV7-7 and J usage is TRBJ2-7; TRBD1 might be the D (5 bases). The CDR3 extends over 15 amino acids. Germline loops: CDR1 SSHAT, CDR2 FNYEAQ (reference sequence). The CDR3 DNA follows: TGTGCTAGCAGCTTAGGCCAGGGTCAAATCTACGAGCAGTACTTC. This gives the protein CASSLGQGQIYEQYF.

The chain is built from TRBV7-8 and TRBJ1-1, with 8 bases aligning to TRBD1. Germline CDR1 and CDR2: SGHVS and FQNEAQ. The CDR3 runs to 14 residues. V lost 2 bases, J lost 6 bases, and 5 bases stayed unmatched. DNA of the CDR3: TGTGCCAGCAGCTTACCGGGACAGGCTGCTGAAGCTTTCTTT. It codes for CASSLPGQAAEAFF.

CDR3 in amino acids: CASSHNEGFGYTF. The CDR3 coding sequence is TGTGCCAGCAGCCATAATGAGGGATTTGGCTACACCTTC. This rearrangement joins TRBV11-1 to TRBJ1-2, with D unclear. The CDR3 loop spans 13 amino acids. Per the germline V gene, CDR1 is SGHAT and CDR2 is FQDESV (reference sequence). V dropped 5 bases and J dropped 7 bases, with 14 bases sitting between them.

This sequence joins TRBV5-1 and TRBJ1-1, with 7 bases identical to TRBD1. V lost 4 bases to trimming and J lost 0 bases; unmatched junction nucleotides: 9. The CDR3 is 16 amino acids. Germline values: CDR1 SGHRS, CDR2 YFSETQ. CDR3 sequence reads: CASSARPGQLNTEAFF. Written as DNA, the CDR3 is TGCGCCAGCAGCGCCCGCCCGGGACAGTTGAACACTGAAGCTTTCTTT.

The chain combines TRBV5-1 with TRBJ2-1; 8 positions agree with TRBD2. The CDR3 consists of 12 residues. Germline CDR1 reads SGHRS; CDR2 reads YFSETQ. Losses at the gene ends were 6 bases for V and 6 bases for J; bases not matched to a gene: 2. The CDR3 sequence is CASTGGSNEQFF. As DNA, the CDR3 is TGCGCCAGCACGGGGGGGAGCAATGAGCAGTTCTTC.

The chain carries TRBV5-1 and TRBJ1-2; no firm D call. The CDR3 sequence is 15 residues long. The ends were cut back, 0 bases at V and 6 bases at J, with 15 bases in the middle. CDR1 and CDR2 from the germline V gene are SGHRS and YFSETQ. The CDR3 loop is CASSLGVGLGNGYTF. In DNA, the CDR3 is TGCGCCAGCAGCTTGGGGGTAGGCCTAGGTAATGGCTACACCTTC.

This rearrangement joins TRBV4-1 to TRBJ1-1; the D gene is possibly TRBD1 (6 bases). Between the trimmed V and J ends, which lost 3 bases and 6 bases, there was a span of 17 bases. Germline CDR1 reads MGHRA; CDR2 reads YSYEKL. The CDR3 sequence is 15 residues long. The CDR3 loop is CASSQYPQGFAEAFF. The CDR3 DNA reads TGCGCCAGCAGCCAGTACCCACAGGGTTTTGCTGAAGCTTTCTTT.

In its sample, this clone was seen a few times. Different DNA sequences within this sample yield the same CDR3. The V and J genes are TRBV5-1 and TRBJ1-1; D remains ambiguous. Germline CDR1 reads SGHRS; CDR2 reads YFSETQ. V was trimmed by 2 bases and J by 1 base, leaving 6 bases between them. The CDR3 is made up of 13 amino acids. The CDR3 loop is CASSFGGNTEAFF. CDR3 bases: TGCGCCAGCAGCTTTGGAGGGAACACTGAAGCTTTCTTT.

This clone was seen once. The chain uses TRBV12-2 and TRBJ2-7; the DNA was not used to check the table's D call, TRBD2. TRBV12-2 is a pseudogene locus. The CDR3 contains 14 residues. CDR3 DNA sequence: TGTGCAAGTCGCTTACGGGTTTACTCCTACGAGCAGTACTTC. Translation: CASRLRVYSYEQYF.

The V gene is TRBV7-9, the J gene TRBJ1-2; 8 positions agree with TRBD1. This CDR3 region has 13 residues. CDR1 SEHNR and CDR2 FQNEAQ come from the germline V gene (reference sequence). The ends lost 5 bases at V and 7 bases at J; junction bases unmatched: 6. The CDR3 coding sequence is TGTGCCAGCAGCCCTTCGGACAGGGCTGGCTACACCTTC. Its protein is CASSPSDRAGYTF.

The chain employs TRBV19 and TRBJ1-2; 7 bases map to TRBD1. CDR1 and CDR2 (germline): LNHDA, SQIVND (reference sequence). V was pared by 4 bases and J by 4 bases, with 9 bases of the junction left unmatched. The CDR3 contains 15 residues. CDR3 DNA sequence: TGTGCCAGTAGTACGAGACAGGGAGATAGCTATGGCTACACCTTC. Translated, it gives CASSTRQGDSYGYTF.

The chain links TRBV9 to TRBJ1-2; D may be TRBD1 (5 bases). The V end was cut by 3 bases, the J end by 3 bases, with 24 bases between. This CDR3 spans 18 amino acids. Per germline, CDR1 SGDLS and CDR2 YYNGEE. The DNA of the CDR3 is TGTGCCAGCAGCGCGAACTCCCAAACCGGCAGGGAAGACTATGGCTACACCTTC. Amino acid sequence: CASSANSQTGREDYGYTF.

The V call is TRBV5-6, the J call TRBJ1-1; 7 bases line up with TRBD1. The V segment lost 4 bases and the J segment 4 bases; nucleotides outside the gene matches: 7. CDR3 length: 14 amino acids. Per germline, CDR1 SGHDT and CDR2 YYEEEE. The CDR3 sequence: CASSPDRVVTEAFF. The DNA for the CDR3 is TGTGCCAGCAGCCCCGACAGGGTGGTCACTGAAGCTTTCTTT.

The V gene is TRBV14, the J gene TRBJ1-1; D not certain. Germline V lookup: CDR1 SGHDN, CDR2 FVKESK. V was cut by 0 bases and J by 11 bases, with 10 bases left in between. CDR3 length: 12 amino acids. The CDR3 sequence is CASSQEGWEAFF. The CDR3 bases are TGTGCCAGCAGCCAAGAGGGCTGGGAGGCTTTCTTT. The full variable domain, in which reference TRBV14 and TRBJ1-1 provide the parts outside the CDR3, is EAGVTQFPSHSVIEKGQTVTLRCDPISGHDNLYWYRRVMGKEIKFLLHFVKESKQDESGMPNNRFLAERTGGTYSTLKVQPAELEDSGVYFCASSQEGWEAFFGQGTRLTVV.

The chain uses TRBV7-9 and TRBJ2-5, with 8 bases identical to TRBD1. J was trimmed by 2 bases and V by 5 bases; bases with no gene match: 10. CDR1 SEHNR and CDR2 FQNEAQ come from the germline V gene (reference sequence). There are 16 residues in the CDR3. The CDR3 sequence: CASSGGVQGEQETQYF. The DNA of the CDR3 is TGTGCCAGCAGCGGAGGAGTACAGGGGGAACAAGAGACCCAGTACTTC.

V and J are TRBV10-3 and TRBJ2-5, with TRBD1 as a possible D gene (6 bases). V lost 6 bases and J lost 2, with 13 bases in between. The germline V gene encodes CDR1 ENHRY and CDR2 SYGVKD. The CDR3 has 14 residues. CDR3: CAISTDSSQETQYF. Written as DNA, the CDR3 is TGTGCCATCAGCACGGACAGTTCTCAAGAGACCCAGTACTTC.